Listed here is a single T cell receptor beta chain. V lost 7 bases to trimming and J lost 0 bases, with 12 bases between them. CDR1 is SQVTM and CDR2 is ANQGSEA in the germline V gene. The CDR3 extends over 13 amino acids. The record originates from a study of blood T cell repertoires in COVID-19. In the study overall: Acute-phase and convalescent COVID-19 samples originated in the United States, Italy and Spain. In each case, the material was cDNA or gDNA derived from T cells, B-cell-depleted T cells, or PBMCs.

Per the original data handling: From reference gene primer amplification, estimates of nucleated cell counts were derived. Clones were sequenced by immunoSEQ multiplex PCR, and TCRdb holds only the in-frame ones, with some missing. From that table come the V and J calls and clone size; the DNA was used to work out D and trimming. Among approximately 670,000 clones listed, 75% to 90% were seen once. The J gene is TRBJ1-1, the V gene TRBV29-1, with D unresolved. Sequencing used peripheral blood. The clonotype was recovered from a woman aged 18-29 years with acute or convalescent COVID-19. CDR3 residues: CSAVPDMNTEAFF. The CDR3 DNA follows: TGCAGCGCCGTCCCAGATATGAACACTGAAGCTTTCTTT.